This entry lists 32 T cell receptor beta chains sequenced from one sample in a study of T-cell reconstitution after alpha-beta-depleted transplantation in children. The TCRbeta library was prepared with unique molecular identifiers. TCRdb ran MiXCR on the PCR reads and lists one entry per CDR3 protein. The data show under 750,000 distinct CDR3 sequences, under 25% seen once. The specimen was PBMCs, mostly from graft donor cells, collected 360 days after TCRalphabeta/CD19-depleted stem cell transplant. The receptor source for this set is a boy less than two years old who had a stem cell transplant for acute myeloid leukemia, so the T cells may come from the graft donor.

This clonotype was detected only a few times. The chain carries TRBV7-2 and TRBJ1-2; 8 bases are shared with TRBD1. Germline lookup yields CDR1 SGHTA and CDR2 FQGNSA. CDR3 size: 13 residues. V trimming: 4 bases; J trimming: 8 bases; junction bases outside the gene matches: 6. The CDR3 DNA reads as TGTGCCAGCAGCTCTGGACAGGGACGAGGCTACACCTTC. The encoded protein is CASSSGQGRGYTF. Full variable domain (rest looked up from reference TRBV7-2 and TRBJ1-2): GAGVSQSPSNKVTEKGKDVELRCDPISGHTALYWYRQSLGQGLEFLIYFQGNSAPDKSGLPSDRFSAERTGGSVSTLTIQRTQQEDSAVYLCASSSGQGRGYTFGSGTRLTVV.

This chain joins TRBV6-1 and TRBJ2-3; 8 nucleotides line up with TRBD2. V lost 6 bases, J lost 2 bases, and 13 bases stayed unmatched. CDR3 length: 17 amino acids. Germline V gene lookup returns CDR1 MNHNS and CDR2 SASEGT. In DNA form, the CDR3 reads TGTGCCAGCAGCCCAAAGATCCGGGGGGGGCACACAGATACGCAGTATTTT. This gives the protein CASSPKIRGGHTDTQYF.

The chain recombines TRBV12-3 or TRBV12-4 with TRBJ2-7; D ambiguous. The CDR3 runs 10 residues. The CDR3 DNA sequence: TGTGCCAGCAGTTTAATCCTACAAAAGGTC. It encodes CASSLILQKV.

There are many counts of this clonotype. V usage is TRBV6-2 or TRBV6-3 and J usage is TRBJ1-5; D uncertain. The CDR3 consists of 15 residues. Trimming pared 3 bases from V and 0 bases from J, leaving 9 bases between. The germline V gene encodes CDR1 MNHEY and CDR2 SVGEGT. Here the CDR3 DNA reads TGTGCCAGCAGTTATGGGCAGTATAGCAATCAGCCCCAGCATTTT. This sequence encodes CASSYGQYSNQPQHF.

This clonotype has a count of ten or more. The chain carries TRBV18 and TRBJ2-5, with 14 bases identical to TRBD2. Germline loops: CDR1 KGHSH, CDR2 LQKENI. V trimming: 0 bases; J trimming: 4 bases; junction bases outside the gene matches: 1. This CDR3 is 16 amino acids long. CDR3 sequence: CASSPPGTSGGETQYF. In DNA form, the CDR3 reads TGTGCCAGCTCACCACCCGGGACTAGCGGGGGAGAGACCCAGTACTTC.

The V call is TRBV3-1, the J call TRBJ2-1, with D unresolved. Germline V gene data show CDR1 as LGHDT and CDR2 as YNNKEL (reference sequence). V was cut by 3 bases and J by 7 bases, with 19 bases left in between. This CDR3 is 16 amino acids long. CDR3 in amino acids: CASSHNPDLSRNEQFF. The DNA for the CDR3 is TGTGCCAGCAGCCACAACCCGGACCTGTCTAGAAATGAGCAGTTCTTC.

The V gene is TRBV20-1, the J gene TRBJ1-5; D may be TRBD1 (6 bases). The length of the CDR3 is 12 residues. Germline V CDR1 and CDR2: DFQATT, SNEGSKA (reference sequence). V lost 2 bases and J 6 bases, leaving 8 bases between the germline ends. The CDR3 DNA sequence: TGCAGTGCTAGAAGGGGGGGTCAGCCCCAGCATTTT. It specifies CSARRGGQPQHF.

This clonotype was counted between two and nine times. The rearrangement uses TRBV10-1 and TRBJ2-7, with TRBD2 identical over 13 bases. With 9 bases clipped from V and 3 bases from J, the junction kept 5 bases outside the gene matches. The germline gives CDR1 WNHNN, CDR2 SYGVQD (reference sequence). This CDR3 has 14 residues. The CDR3 is CARGLAGSCYEQYV. CDR3 DNA sequence: TGCGCCAGGGGACTAGCGGGGAGTTGCTACGAGCAGTACGTC.

This clonotype was seen ten or more times. CDR3: CSAAANTEAFF. CDR3 nucleotides: TGCAGTGCCGCAGCGAACACTGAAGCTTTCTTT. V and J are TRBV20-1 and TRBJ1-1; D ambiguous. The length of the CDR3 is 11 residues. V gave up 6 bases and J gave up 1 base, with 6 bases separating them. Germline V gene sequence: CDR1 DFQATT, CDR2 SNEGSKA (reference sequence).

This clonotype was counted at least ten times. The chain combines TRBV7-6 with TRBJ2-7; D possibly uses TRBD1 or TRBD2 (5 bases each). This CDR3 spans 16 amino acids. The V end was cut by 2 bases, the J end by 0 bases, with 14 bases between. The germline V gene encodes CDR1 SGHVS and CDR2 FNYEAQ. The CDR3 bases are TGTGCCAGCAGCTTAACGAGGGGTCGAAGCTCCTACGAGCAGTACTTC. Translating gives CASSLTRGRSSYEQYF.

The chain uses TRBV24-1 and TRBJ2-1; a possible D gene is TRBD1 (5 bases). The germline gives CDR1 KGHDR, CDR2 SFDVKD. CDR3 length: 14 residues. Between the trimmed V and J ends, which lost 4 bases and 2 bases, there was a span of 8 bases. CDR3 loop: CATSDREPYNEQFF. CDR3 DNA: TGTGCCACCAGTGACAGGGAACCCTACAATGAGCAGTTCTTC.

Only a few counts were recorded for this clonotype. The V gene is TRBV29-1, the J gene TRBJ1-4, with 7 bases lining up with TRBD1. The germline gives CDR1 SQVTM, CDR2 ANQGSEA. Trimming at V came to 7 bases and at J to 1 base, leaving 12 bases not matched to a gene. This CDR3 is built from 16 residues. The CDR3 nucleotides are TGCAGCGCCCAGACCCACAGGGGAGGAACTAATGAAAAACTGTTTTTT. This sequence encodes CSAQTHRGGTNEKLFF.

This clonotype was seen repeatedly, ten times or more. V gene TRBV15 combines with J gene TRBJ2-7; a possible D gene is TRBD1 (7 bases). Trimming left V 6 bases short and J 3 bases short, with 18 bases between. The CDR3 is made up of 15 amino acids. Germline CDR1 reads LNHNV; CDR2 reads YYDKDF (reference sequence). CDR3 in amino acids: CATSNRGTAFYEQYF. The CDR3 DNA reads as TGTGCCACCAGTAATCGCGGGACAGCCTTCTACGAGCAGTACTTC.

This clonotype was counted between two and nine times. The chain couples TRBV7-2 to TRBJ1-1; a possible D gene is TRBD1 (5 bases). In germline, CDR1 is SGHTA, CDR2 FQGNSA. V dropped 5 bases and J dropped 5 bases, with 15 bases sitting between them. The CDR3 sequence is 14 residues long. The CDR3 DNA reads as TGTGCCAGCAGCCGCACGGGGCTGAGGACTGAAGCTTTCTTT. Its protein is CASSRTGLRTEAFF.

The chain uses TRBV24-1 and TRBJ2-2; 9 nucleotides line up with TRBD2. CDR1 KGHDR and CDR2 SFDVKD come from the germline V gene. The CDR3 runs 16 residues. Unmatched junction bases numbered 7, after V lost 3 bases and J lost 6 bases. CDR3 DNA: TGTGCCACCAGTGATGGTACCGGGACTAGCCCCGGGGAGCTGTTTTTT. Its protein is CATSDGTGTSPGELFF.

CDR3: CASSEGTNQPQHF. The CDR3 nucleotides read TGCGCCAGCAGTGAGGGGACGAATCAGCCCCAGCATTTT. V gene TRBV10-1 combines with J gene TRBJ1-5, with a possible D match to TRBD1 (5 bases). The V gene lost 2 bases and the J gene lost 4 bases, with 6 bases spanning the gap. This CDR3 has 13 residues. CDR1 and CDR2 from the germline V gene are WNHNN and SYGVQD (reference sequence).

For this clonotype: Since a much larger clone is just one base distant, this may be a read error. The CDR3 loop is CAISGMAGGSYNEQFF. The CDR3 region has the DNA TGTGCCATCAGTGGGATGGCGGGGGGCTCCTACAATGAGCAGTTCTTC. This chain connects TRBV10-3 to TRBJ2-1, with 8 bases lining up with TRBD2. The V segment lost 4 bases and the J segment 0 bases; nucleotides outside the gene matches: 5. Germline V gives CDR1 ENHRY, CDR2 SYGVKD. This CDR3 has 16 residues.

This clonotype was seen repeatedly, ten times or more. This chain uses TRBV15 with TRBJ2-3; D uncertain. The V and J ends lost 0 bases and 5 bases respectively, with 6 bases between them. The CDR3 loop spans 13 amino acids. Germline CDR1 LNHNV, CDR2 YYDKDF (reference sequence). As DNA, the CDR3 is TGTGCCACCAGCAGAGATCGCGTAGATACGCAGTATTTT. Protein sequence: CATSRDRVDTQYF.

This clonotype has just a few counts. The rearrangement joins TRBV20-1 to TRBJ2-5, with TRBD2 identical over 12 bases. This CDR3 is 15 amino acids long. Germline trimming cut 4 bases from V and 5 bases from J; bases unmatched to any gene: 8. Germline V gives CDR1 DFQATT, CDR2 SNEGSKA (reference sequence). The CDR3 protein is CSAMILAGGQETQYF. The CDR3 DNA follows: TGCAGTGCTATGATCCTAGCGGGGGGGCAGGAGACCCAGTACTTC.

The V call is TRBV29-1, the J call TRBJ2-7; TRBD1 matches at 10 bases. CDR3 length: 16 residues. CDR1 is SQVTM and CDR2 is ANQGSEA in the germline V gene. V was pared by 7 bases and J by 2 bases, with 14 bases of the junction left unmatched. CDR3 loop: CSGPTGGKVYTYEQYV. In DNA form, the CDR3 reads TGCAGCGGACCGACAGGGGGCAAAGTTTACACCTACGAGCAGTACGTC.

This chain uses TRBV12-3 or TRBV12-4 with TRBJ1-2, with unresolved D. V gave up 3 bases and J gave up 8 bases, with 13 bases separating them. This CDR3 is 13 amino acids long. The chain's CDR3 is CASSLEWGSGYTF. DNA of the CDR3: TGTGCCAGCAGTTTGGAATGGGGTTCGGGCTACACCTTC.

The gene calls are TRBV4-2 and TRBJ2-5, with 7 bases fitting TRBD1. CDR1 is LGHNA, CDR2 YNFKEQ, per germline. V trimming: 6 bases; J trimming: 7 bases; junction bases outside the gene matches: 11. The CDR3 extends over 14 amino acids. As DNA, the CDR3 is TGTGCCAGCAGTCGTGGGACAGACTTAGGGACCCAGTACTTC. As protein: CASSRGTDLGTQYF.

J is TRBJ2-1 and V is TRBV2; D is uncertain. Per the germline V gene, CDR1 is SNHLY and CDR2 is FYNNEI. CDR3 length: 11 residues. V lost 4 bases, J lost 8 bases, and 6 bases lay in between. The CDR3 region has the DNA TGTGCCAGCAGTGGCAGCGATGAGCAGTTCTTC. It codes for CASSGSDEQFF.

This clonotype showed up many times. The genes are TRBV7-6 and TRBJ1-2; D not resolved. CDR1 is SGHVS, CDR2 FNYEAQ, per germline. The CDR3 has 12 residues. Trimming cost V 3 bases and J 8 bases, with 10 bases left between them. The CDR3 spells CASSFGDGGYTF. CDR3 DNA sequence: TGTGCCAGCAGCTTTGGCGATGGCGGCTACACCTTC.

There are many counts of this clonotype. This rearrangement joins TRBV18 to TRBJ2-3; unclear D gene. This CDR3 region has 11 residues. V was clipped by 3 bases and J by 6 bases, with 4 bases between them. Germline V gives CDR1 KGHSH, CDR2 LQKENI. DNA of the CDR3: TGTGCCAGCTCACCCGTTGATACGCAGTATTTT. Amino acids: CASSPVDTQYF.

The chain uses TRBV29-1 and TRBJ2-1, with 10 bases identical to TRBD2. Trimming removed 6 bases from V and 1 base from J; junction bases left unmatched: 6. This CDR3 contains 15 residues. Germline assignment: CDR1 SQVTM and CDR2 ANQGSEA. In DNA, the CDR3 is TGCAGCGTCTCACCGGGACTAGCGTCCTACAATGAGCAGTTCTTC. It encodes CSVSPGLASYNEQFF.

The chain recombines TRBV15 with TRBJ1-4; D remains unclear. Trimming shortened V by 0 bases and J by 5 bases, and 7 bases separated the two germline ends. Germline CDR1 and CDR2: LNHNV and YYDKDF (reference sequence). This CDR3 contains 14 residues. CDR3 DNA sequence: TGTGCCACCAGCAGAGATGACGCCAATGAAAAACTGTTTTTT. It encodes CATSRDDANEKLFF.

There are many counts of this clonotype. The gene calls are TRBV12-3 or TRBV12-4 and TRBJ2-7, with TRBD1 as a possible D gene (5 bases). The CDR3 is 13 amino acids. The germline V and J ends were trimmed by 3 bases and 2 bases, with 8 bases remaining between them. The CDR3 spells CASSFDRTYEQYV. Written as DNA, the CDR3 is TGTGCCAGCAGTTTTGACAGAACCTACGAGCAGTACGTC.

This clonotype was picked up many times. The chain has TRBV12-3 or TRBV12-4 and TRBJ1-5, with D tentatively TRBD1 (6 bases). The CDR3 spans 14 residues. Trimming stripped 6 bases from V and 1 base from J, with 10 bases between. Written as DNA, the CDR3 is TGTGCCAGCAGCCTAGACAGGAGCAATCAGCCCCAGCATTTT. Its protein product is CASSLDRSNQPQHF.

This rearrangement joins TRBV7-2 to TRBJ2-3, with D possibly called TRBD1 or TRBD2 (6 bases each). The ends were cut back, 0 bases at V and 4 bases at J, with 26 bases in the middle. Looked up from germline, CDR1 is SGHTA and CDR2 is FQGNSA. The CDR3 contains 20 residues. CDR3 amino acids: CASSLALPRYGGQRADTQYF. In DNA form, the CDR3 reads TGTGCCAGCAGCTTAGCCCTCCCCCGCTACGGGGGACAAAGGGCAGATACGCAGTATTTT.

The rearrangement joins TRBV10-3 to TRBJ2-5; TRBD1 matches 7 bases. CDR1 ENHRY and CDR2 SYGVKD come from the germline V gene. The CDR3 has 14 residues. V gave up 7 bases and J gave up 0 bases; unmatched junction bases: 5. The CDR3 DNA is TGTGCCATCACCCACGACAGGGACCAAGAGACCCAGTACTTC. Protein product: CAITHDRDQETQYF.

In this sample, this clonotype turned up many times. The chain employs TRBV20-1 and TRBJ2-1; 8 bases align to TRBD2. The CDR3 spans 10 residues. CDR1 and CDR2 (germline): DFQATT, SNEGSKA (reference sequence). The CDR3 DNA is TGCAGCACGAAGCGGGGGAGGGAGTTCTTC. Amino acid sequence: CSTKRGREFF.